A selection of T cell receptor beta chains follows, all from one sample in a study of blood T cell repertoires in COVID-19. TCRdb keeps only in-frame clones here, not all; method: immunoSEQ multiplex PCR. The table records about 180,000 clones, roughly 85% of them present only once. Sequences were obtained from peripheral blood. The source is a man in his fifties or sixties with acute or convalescent COVID-19. The CDR3 runs from the conserved cysteine through the conserved F or W. Fields, in order: CDR3 protein, CDR3 DNA, V gene, clone size, D gene, J gene. The D gene is left open where the match is weak. Size is omitted from some rows. Given values are once, few, many or a class for expanded clones.

CDR3 protein: CASSPGASTDTQYF; CDR3 DNA: TGTGCCAGCAGTCCGGGAGCCAGCACAGATACGCAGTATTTT; V gene: TRBV7-6; clone size: NA; D gene: NA; J gene: TRBJ2-3
CDR3 protein: CASGLEQSEQFF; CDR3 DNA: TGTGCTAGTGGTTTGGAACAAAGTGAGCAGTTCTTC; V gene: TRBV12-5; clone size: NA; D gene: NA; J gene: TRBJ2-1
CDR3 protein: CASSTTGTSGCGETQYF; CDR3 DNA: TGTGCCAGCAGCACTACCGGGACTAGCGGGTGTGGGGAGACCCAGTACTTC; V gene: TRBV3-1/TRBV3-2; clone size: NA; D gene: TRBD2; J gene: TRBJ2-5
CDR3 protein: CASSYRVAGATNEKLFF; CDR3 DNA: TGTGCCAGCAGCTACAGGGTCGCGGGTGCAACTAATGAAAAACTGTTTTTT; V gene: TRBV3-1/TRBV3-2; clone size: once; D gene: NA; J gene: TRBJ1-4
CDR3 protein: CASSAQGPAEQFF; CDR3 DNA: TGTGCCAGCAGCGCACAGGGTCCGGCTGAGCAGTTCTTC; V gene: TRBV12-3/TRBV12-4; clone size: few; D gene: NA; J gene: TRBJ2-1
CDR3 protein: CAWNMRSTGTYNEQFF; CDR3 DNA: TGTGCCTGGAATATGAGGTCGACAGGGACCTACAATGAGCAGTTCTTC; V gene: TRBV30; clone size: NA; D gene: TRBD1; J gene: TRBJ2-1
CDR3 protein: CASSPADRSGSPLHF; CDR3 DNA: TGTGCCAGCAGCCCAGCGGACAGGTCGGGGTCACCCCTCCACTTT; V gene: TRBV27; clone size: NA; D gene: TRBD1; J gene: TRBJ1-6
CDR3 protein: CATSSGQMIKNTEAFF; CDR3 DNA: TGTGCCACCAGCAGCGGACAGATGATAAAGAACACTGAAGCTTTCTTT; V gene: TRBV15; clone size: NA; D gene: NA; J gene: TRBJ1-1
CDR3 protein: CASSVGGISSYNEQFF; CDR3 DNA: TGTGCCAGCAGCGTAGGGGGCATTAGCTCCTACAATGAGCAGTTCTTC; V gene: TRBV9; clone size: few; D gene: NA; J gene: TRBJ2-1
CDR3 protein: CASSRGGGTAKNIQYF; CDR3 DNA: TGTGCCAGCAGTCGAGGGGGCGGGACGGCCAAAAACATTCAGTACTTC; V gene: TRBV27; clone size: NA; D gene: NA; J gene: TRBJ2-4
CDR3 protein: CATSRGRGLAGPDTQYF; CDR3 DNA: TGTGCCACCAGCAGAGGGAGGGGACTAGCGGGTCCCGATACGCAGTATTTT; V gene: TRBV15; clone size: NA; D gene: TRBD2; J gene: TRBJ2-3
CDR3 protein: CSVQGVPGETETQYF; CDR3 DNA: TGCAGCGTCCAAGGGGTACCGGGAGAAACAGAGACCCAGTACTTC; V gene: TRBV29-1; clone size: NA; D gene: NA; J gene: TRBJ2-5